Listed here is a single T cell receptor (beta chain). Its cognate antigen is unknown. PCR involved 60 Vbeta and 13 Jbeta primers. TCRdb keeps only in-frame clones here, not all; method: immunoSEQ multiplex PCR. The sample has 160,000 or so clones, 80% seen once. This sample was taken from a study of cytomegalovirus exposure and HLA in healthy donors. Trimming stripped 6 bases from V and 0 bases from J, with 15 bases between. CDR3 length equals 15 residues. Germline V gene data show CDR1 as SGHTA and CDR2 as FQGNSA. Study-level points and caveats: There were some V segments, including TRBV6-2 and TRBV6-3, excluded as indistinguishable.

This clonotype was obtained from a man aged 35 to 55 in good health and CMV-seronegative. The rearrangement uses TRBV7-2 and TRBJ2-7, with D possibly TRBD2 on 7 matching bases. Input material: PBMCs. In DNA form, the CDR3 reads TGTGCCAGCAGTCTAGGGGGGGTGAGCTCCTACGAGCAGTACTTC. Its protein is CASSLGGVSSYEQYF.